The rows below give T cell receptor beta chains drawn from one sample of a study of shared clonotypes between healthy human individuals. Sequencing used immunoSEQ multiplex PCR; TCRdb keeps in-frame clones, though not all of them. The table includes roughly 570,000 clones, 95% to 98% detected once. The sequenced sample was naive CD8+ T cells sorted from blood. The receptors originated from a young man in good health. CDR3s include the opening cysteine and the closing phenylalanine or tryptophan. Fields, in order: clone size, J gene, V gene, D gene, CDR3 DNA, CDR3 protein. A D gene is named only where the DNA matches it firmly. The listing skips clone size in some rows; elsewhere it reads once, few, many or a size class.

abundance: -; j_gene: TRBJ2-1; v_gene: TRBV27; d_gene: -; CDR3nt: TGTGCCAGCAGTTATGGGGACGGGAATGAGCAGTTCTTC; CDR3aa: CASSYGDGNEQFF
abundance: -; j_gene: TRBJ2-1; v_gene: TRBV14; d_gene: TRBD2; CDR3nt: TGTGCCAGCAGCCAAGAGAGACTAGCGGTCTACAATGAGCAGTTCTTC; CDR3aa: CASSQERLAVYNEQFF
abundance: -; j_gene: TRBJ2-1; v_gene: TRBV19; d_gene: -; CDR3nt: TGTGCCAGTAGTATAGGTCCGACCAGCTCCTACAATGAGCAGTTCTTC; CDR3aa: CASSIGPTSSYNEQFF
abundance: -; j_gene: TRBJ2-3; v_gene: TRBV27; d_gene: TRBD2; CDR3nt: TGTGCCAGCAGACTAGCGGGAGGATCGGGAGATACGCAGTATTTT; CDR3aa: CASRLAGGSGDTQYF
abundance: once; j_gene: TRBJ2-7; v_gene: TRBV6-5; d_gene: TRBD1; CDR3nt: TGTGCCAGTTCCGGGACAGGGCTACCGTACGAGCAGTACTTC; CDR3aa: CASSGTGLPYEQYF
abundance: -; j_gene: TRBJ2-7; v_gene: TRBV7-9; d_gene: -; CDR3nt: TGTGCCAGCAGCTTAGTGAGTAGCCGGGGGCAGTACTTC; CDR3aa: CASSLVSSRGQYF
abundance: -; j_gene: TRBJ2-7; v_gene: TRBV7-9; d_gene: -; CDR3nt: TGTGCCAGCAGCTGGACAGACTACGAGCAGTACTTC; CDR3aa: CASSWTDYEQYF
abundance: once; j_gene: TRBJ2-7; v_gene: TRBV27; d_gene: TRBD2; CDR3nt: TGTGCCAGCAGTCTAAGGTTCTGGGGCGGGGGCTACGAGCAGTACTTC; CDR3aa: CASSLRFWGGGYEQYF
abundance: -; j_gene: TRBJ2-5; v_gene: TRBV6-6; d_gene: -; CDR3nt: TGTGCCACCACTTTCGGAATCCTGGAGGAAGAGACCCAGTACTTC; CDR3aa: CATTFGILEEETQYF
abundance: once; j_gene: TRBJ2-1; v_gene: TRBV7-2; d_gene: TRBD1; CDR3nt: TGTGCCAGCAGCCCATGGGGGACAGGGGGCCACAATGAGCAGTTCTTC; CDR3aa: CASSPWGTGGHNEQFF
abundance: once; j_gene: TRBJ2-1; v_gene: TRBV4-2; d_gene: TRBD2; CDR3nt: TGTGCCAGCAGCCAGGGACTAGCGGAAGCCAATGAGCAGTTCTTC; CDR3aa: CASSQGLAEANEQFF
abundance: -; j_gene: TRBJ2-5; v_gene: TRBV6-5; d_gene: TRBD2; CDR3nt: TGTGCCAGCAGTCCCGGGACTAGCGGACAAGAGACCCAGTACTTC; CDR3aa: CASSPGTSGQETQYF
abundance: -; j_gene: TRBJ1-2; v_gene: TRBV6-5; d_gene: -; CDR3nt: TGTGCCAGCAGTTATGGGGGAAACTATGGCTACACCTTC; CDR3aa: CASSYGGNYGYTF
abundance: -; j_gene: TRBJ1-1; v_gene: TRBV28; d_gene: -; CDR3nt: TGTGCCAGCAGTCTGAGCCCAGGTGAAGCTTTCTTT; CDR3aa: CASSLSPGEAFF
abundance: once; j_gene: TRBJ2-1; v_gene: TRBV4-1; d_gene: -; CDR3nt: TGCGCCAGCAGCCAAGAAGAAGGAATACTAGCTCGGGAGCAGTTCTTC; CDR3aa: CASSQEEGILAREQFF
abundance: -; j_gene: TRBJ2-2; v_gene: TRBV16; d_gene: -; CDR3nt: TGTGCCAGCAGCCGAAGGGTCGGAGGGACCGGGGAGCTGTTTTTT; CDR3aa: CASSRRVGGTGELFF
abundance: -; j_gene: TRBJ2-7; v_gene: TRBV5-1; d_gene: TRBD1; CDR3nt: TGCGCCAGCAGACAGGACAGGCCGAGCTCCTACGAGCAGTACTTC; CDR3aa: CASRQDRPSSYEQYF
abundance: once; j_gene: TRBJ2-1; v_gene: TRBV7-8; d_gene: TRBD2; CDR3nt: TGTGCCAGCAGCTTCGAGCGGGAGGGGGTGTTCTTC; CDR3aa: CASSFEREGVFF
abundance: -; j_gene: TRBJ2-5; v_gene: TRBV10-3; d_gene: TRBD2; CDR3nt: TGTGCCATCAGTGATATGGCTAGCGGGAGCGGGGAGACCCAGTACTTC; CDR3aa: CAISDMASGSGETQYF
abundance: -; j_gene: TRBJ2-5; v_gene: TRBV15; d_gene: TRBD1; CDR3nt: TGTGCCACCAGCAGAGGGGACAGTATACAAGAGACCCAGTACTTC; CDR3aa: CATSRGDSIQETQYF
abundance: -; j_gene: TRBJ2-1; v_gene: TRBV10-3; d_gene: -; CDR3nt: TGTGCCACCGTATCGGGAGTCAATGAGCAGTTCTTC; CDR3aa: CATVSGVNEQFF
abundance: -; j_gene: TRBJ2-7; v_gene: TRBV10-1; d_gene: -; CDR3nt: TGCGCCAGCAGTGAGTCGATGTATGGCAGGGAGGACGAGCAGTACTTC; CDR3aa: CASSESMYGREDEQYF
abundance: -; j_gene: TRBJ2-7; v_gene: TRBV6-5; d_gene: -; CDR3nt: TGTGCCAGCAGTTACGGGCAGGGGCTGAGAAGCTACGAGCAGTACTTC; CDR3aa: CASSYGQGLRSYEQYF
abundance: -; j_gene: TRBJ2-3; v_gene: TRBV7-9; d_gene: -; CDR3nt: TGTGCCAGCAGCTTAGTGGTGGCGGACATCAGCACAGATACGCAGTATTTT; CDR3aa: CASSLVVADISTDTQYF
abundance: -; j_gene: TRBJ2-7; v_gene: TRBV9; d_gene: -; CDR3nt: TGTGCCAGCAGCGTTGATGGGGAAAACTACGAGCAGTACTTC; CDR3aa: CASSVDGENYEQYF
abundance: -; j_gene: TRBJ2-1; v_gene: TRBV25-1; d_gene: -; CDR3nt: TGTGCCAGCAAAGGACACAACAATGAGCAGTTCTTC; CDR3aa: CASKGHNNEQFF
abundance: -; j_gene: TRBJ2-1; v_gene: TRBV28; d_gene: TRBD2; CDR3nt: TGTGCCAGCAGTTTATGGGGAGGGGCGTACAATGAGCAGTTCTTC; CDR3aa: CASSLWGGAYNEQFF
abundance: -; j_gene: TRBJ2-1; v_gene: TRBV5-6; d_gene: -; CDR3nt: TGTGCCAGCAGCTCGAACATCGGGGAGCAGTTCTTC; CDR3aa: CASSSNIGEQFF
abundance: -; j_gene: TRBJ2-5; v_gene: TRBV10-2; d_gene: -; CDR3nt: TGCGCCAGCAGTGAGACGACCCTCACATACTTC; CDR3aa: CASSETTLTYF
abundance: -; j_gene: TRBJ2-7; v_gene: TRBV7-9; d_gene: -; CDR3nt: TGTGCCAGCAGCTATCAGGGGAGGGACTACGAGCAGTACTTC; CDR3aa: CASSYQGRDYEQYF
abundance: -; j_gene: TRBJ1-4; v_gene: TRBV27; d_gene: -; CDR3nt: TGTGCCAGCAGTTCGGACTCTGGGGTACATAATGAAAAACTGTTTTTT; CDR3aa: CASSSDSGVHNEKLFF
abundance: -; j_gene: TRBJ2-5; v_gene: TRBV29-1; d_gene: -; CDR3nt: TGCAGCGTTGAATTTGGGATCCAAGAGACCCAGTACTTC; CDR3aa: CSVEFGIQETQYF
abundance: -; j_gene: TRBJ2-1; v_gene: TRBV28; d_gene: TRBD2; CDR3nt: TGTGCCAGCAGTGTCCTAGCGGGAGTGGACAATGAGCAGTTCTTC; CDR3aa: CASSVLAGVDNEQFF
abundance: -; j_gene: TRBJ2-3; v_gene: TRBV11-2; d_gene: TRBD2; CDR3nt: TGTGCCAGCAGCTCTACGCTAACTAGCGGGAGTACAGATACGCAGTATTTT; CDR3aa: CASSSTLTSGSTDTQYF
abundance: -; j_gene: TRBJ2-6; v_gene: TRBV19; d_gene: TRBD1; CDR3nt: TGTGCCAGTAGTATAAAATGGCGGACAGGGGTAATGGCTGGGGCCAACGTCCTGACTTTC; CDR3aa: CASSIKWRTGVMAGANVLTF
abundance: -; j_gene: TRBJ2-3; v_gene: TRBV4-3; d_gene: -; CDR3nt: TGCGCCAGCAGCCAAGATCCCGGGGAAGGGGATACGCAGTATTTT; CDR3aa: CASSQDPGEGDTQYF
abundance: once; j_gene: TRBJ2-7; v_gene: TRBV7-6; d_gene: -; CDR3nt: TGTGCCAGCACCCTAGGGGGGGGATCCTACGAGCAGTACTTC; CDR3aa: CASTLGGGSYEQYF
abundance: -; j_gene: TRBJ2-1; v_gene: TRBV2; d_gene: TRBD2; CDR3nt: TGTGCCAGCAGGGGACTAGCGGGAGGGTCTAGGGTCAATGAGCAGTTCTTC; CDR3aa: CASRGLAGGSRVNEQFF
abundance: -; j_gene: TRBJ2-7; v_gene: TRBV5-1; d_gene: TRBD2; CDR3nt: TGCGCCAGCACCGGCGGGAGGGCCTACGAGCAGTACTTC; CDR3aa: CASTGGRAYEQYF
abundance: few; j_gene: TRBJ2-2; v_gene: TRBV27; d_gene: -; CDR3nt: TGTGCCAGCTTTTACAGACAGGTCCGCACCGGGGAGCTGTTTTTT; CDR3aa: CASFYRQVRTGELFF
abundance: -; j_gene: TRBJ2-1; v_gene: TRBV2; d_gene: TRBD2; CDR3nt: TGTGCCAGCAGCCTTCCCCAGCGGGGCGACAATGAGCAGTTCTTC; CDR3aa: CASSLPQRGDNEQFF
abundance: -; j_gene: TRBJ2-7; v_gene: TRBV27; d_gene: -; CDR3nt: TGTGCCAGCAGGAATTACCACGAGCAGTACTTC; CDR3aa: CASRNYHEQYF
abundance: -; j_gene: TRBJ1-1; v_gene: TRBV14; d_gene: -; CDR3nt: TGTGCCAGCAGCCAAGATCTAAAAGTGGGGGCGGTACGGGGTCCGAACACTGAAGCTTTCTTT; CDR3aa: CASSQDLKVGAVRGPNTEAFF
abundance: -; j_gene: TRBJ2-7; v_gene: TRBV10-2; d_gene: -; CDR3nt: TGCGCCAGCAGCGGGGACGGAAGCTCCTACGAGCAGTACTTC; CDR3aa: CASSGDGSSYEQYF
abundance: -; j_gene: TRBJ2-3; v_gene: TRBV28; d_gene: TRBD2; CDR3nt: TGTGCCAGCAGTTTAGGGAAAGCGGGAGGGTTGAAACGCACAGATACGCAGTATTTT; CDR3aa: CASSLGKAGGLKRTDTQYF
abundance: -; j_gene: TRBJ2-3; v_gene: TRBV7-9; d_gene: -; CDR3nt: TGTGCCAGCAGCCCACGCTATTCAGGGGCGGGAGTGAGCACAGATACGCAGTATTTT; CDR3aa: CASSPRYSGAGVSTDTQYF
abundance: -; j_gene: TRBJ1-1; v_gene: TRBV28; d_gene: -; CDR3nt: TGTGCCAGCAGCCAAGGGACAAACATGAACACTGAAGCTTTCTTT; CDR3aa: CASSQGTNMNTEAFF
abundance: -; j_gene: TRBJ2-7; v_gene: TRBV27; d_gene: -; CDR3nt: TGTGCCAGCAGTTCGCTGGGAGGAACCTACGAGCAGTACTTC; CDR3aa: CASSSLGGTYEQYF
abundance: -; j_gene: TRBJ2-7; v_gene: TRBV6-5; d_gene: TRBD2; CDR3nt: TGTGCCAGCAGTTGGGGACTAGCGGGATCCTACGAGCAGTACTTC; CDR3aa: CASSWGLAGSYEQYF
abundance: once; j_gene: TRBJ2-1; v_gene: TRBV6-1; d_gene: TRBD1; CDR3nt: TGTGCCAGCAGTGAGAGGACAGGGACCTACAATGAGCAGTTCTTC; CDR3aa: CASSERTGTYNEQFF
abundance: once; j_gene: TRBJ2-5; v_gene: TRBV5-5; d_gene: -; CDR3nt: TGTGCCAGCAGGTACGGGACTCCAACCGAGGAGGAGACCCAGTACTTC; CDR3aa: CASRYGTPTEEETQYF
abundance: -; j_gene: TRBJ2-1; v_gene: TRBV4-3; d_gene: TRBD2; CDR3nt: TGCGCCAGCAGCCCTCGACTAGCGGGAGATAATGAGCAGTTCTTC; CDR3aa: CASSPRLAGDNEQFF
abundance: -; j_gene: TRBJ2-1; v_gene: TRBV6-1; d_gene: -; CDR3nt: TGTGCCAGCAGGATGGGGGTTGAGCAGTTCTTC; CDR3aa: CASRMGVEQFF
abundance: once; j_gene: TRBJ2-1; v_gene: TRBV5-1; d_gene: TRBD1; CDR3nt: TGCGCCAGCAGCTTGGTGGGGACAGGGGGACCTATGTGGTCCTACAATGAGCAGTTCTTC; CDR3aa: CASSLVGTGGPMWSYNEQFF
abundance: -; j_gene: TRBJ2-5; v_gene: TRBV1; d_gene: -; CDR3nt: TGCACCAGCAGCCAAATAGCGGGAGGGTTACAAGAGACCCAGTACTTC; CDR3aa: CTSSQIAGGLQETQYF